A single sample gave rise to the 18 T cell receptor beta chains below, sequenced in a study of blood T cell repertoires in COVID-19. Using immunoSEQ multiplex PCR, the repertoire was profiled, and TCRdb retains in-frame clones only, with some absent. The sample has under 80,000 clones; around 89% are singletons. The sequenced sample was peripheral blood. The receptors were sampled from a human donor in a cohort sampled during active COVID-19.

Only one count was recorded for this clone. The gene calls are TRBV6-5 and TRBJ1-3; 7 bases map to TRBD1. The CDR3 is made up of 13 amino acids. Germline CDR1 is MNHEY and CDR2 is SVGAGI. J lost 6 bases, V lost 5 bases, and 4 bases had no gene match. As DNA, the CDR3 is TGTGCCAGCAGTCCTGGGACAGCAAACACCATATATTTT. Protein: CASSPGTANTIYF.

The table lists this clone with a count of one. The genes are TRBV19 and TRBJ1-5, with unresolved D. Germline CDR1 is LNHDA and CDR2 is SQIVND (reference sequence). This CDR3 region has 15 residues. V was trimmed by 3 bases and J by 0 bases, leaving 9 bases between them. In DNA form, the CDR3 reads TGTGCCAGTAGTATTCAGTCTGATAGCAATCAGCCCCAGCATTTT. It is translated as CASSIQSDSNQPQHF.

The chain couples TRBV5-1 to TRBJ2-5; 7 positions match TRBD1. The CDR3 has 15 residues. Germline assignment: CDR1 SGHRS and CDR2 YFSETQ. V shed 4 bases and J 4 bases; nucleotides not matched to a gene: 10. CDR3 residues: CASSPNKGAGETQYF. DNA of the CDR3: TGCGCCAGCAGCCCCAATAAGGGGGCTGGAGAGACCCAGTACTTC.

The chain employs TRBV5-6 and TRBJ2-3; tentative D call: TRBD2 (6 bases). CDR3 length: 16 residues. Germline lookup yields CDR1 SGHDT and CDR2 YYEEEE. The V end was cut by 0 bases, the J end by 1 base, with 12 bases between. The CDR3 DNA sequence: TGTGCCAGCAGCTTGGTCGGCGGGAAAGGCACAGATACGCAGTATTTT. It is translated as CASSLVGGKGTDTQYF.

The chain links TRBV19 to TRBJ2-6; TRBD1 might be the D (6 bases). The V end lost 5 bases, the J end lost 4 bases, and 12 bases lay between the germline ends. The germline gives CDR1 LNHDA, CDR2 SQIVND (reference sequence). This CDR3 has 15 residues. CDR3 nucleotide sequence: TGTGCCAGTAGTGCCACAGGGATGGGGGCCAACGTCCTGACTTTC. The encoded protein is CASSATGMGANVLTF.

This clone was seen a single time. The CDR3 DNA is TGTGCCAGCAGCTACAGGGGGCAAGCCGGGGAGCTGTTTTTT. Its translation is CASSYRGQAGELFF. This sequence joins TRBV7-6 and TRBJ2-2, with 9 bases matching TRBD1. V gave up 4 bases and J gave up 6 bases; unmatched junction bases: 3. Per germline, CDR1 SGHVS and CDR2 FNYEAQ. There are 14 residues in the CDR3.

This clone was recorded once. This chain joins TRBV4-1 and TRBJ2-7; D is perhaps TRBD2 (5 bases). The germline V gene has CDR1 MGHRA and CDR2 YSYEKL. V lost 2 bases to trimming and J lost 4 bases, with 15 bases between them. There are 15 residues in the CDR3. CDR3 loop: CASSQQNGGLYEQYV. For the CDR3, the DNA is TGCGCCAGCAGCCAACAAAACGGAGGCTTATACGAGCAGTACGTC.

This clone was observed a handful of times. V and J are TRBV5-1 and TRBJ2-7; 14 bases map to TRBD2. CDR1 and CDR2 from the germline V gene are SGHRS and YFSETQ. V shed 3 bases and J 6 bases; nucleotides not matched to a gene: 2. This CDR3 has 14 amino acids. The CDR3 loop is CASSSGTSGGEQYF. Written as DNA, the CDR3 is TGCGCCAGCAGCTCCGGGACTAGCGGGGGCGAGCAGTACTTC.

This chain joins TRBV6-4 and TRBJ2-1; D possibly corresponds to TRBD2 (6 bases). The CDR3 runs 14 residues. V shed 6 bases and J shed 5 bases, with 14 bases lying between them. Germline V gene data show CDR1 as MRHNA and CDR2 as SNTAGT. CDR3 residues: CASSRDSQHNEQFF. CDR3 DNA: TGTGCCAGCAGCCGGGACTCACAACACAATGAGCAGTTCTTC.

This clone was detected a few times. V is TRBV27 and J is TRBJ2-2; 9 positions agree with TRBD1. V was pared by 6 bases and J by 5 bases, with 4 bases of the junction left unmatched. The CDR3 covers 14 residues. The germline CDR1 and CDR2 sequences are MNHEY and SMNVEV (reference sequence). The CDR3 DNA reads as TGTGCCAGCAGAATCGACAGGGGGACCGGGGAGCTGTTTTTT. It encodes CASRIDRGTGELFF.

This chain links TRBV6-5 with TRBJ1-1; TRBD1 matches at 7 bases. The ends lost 6 bases at V and 0 bases at J; junction bases unmatched: 7. CDR1 and CDR2 (germline): MNHEY, SVGAGI. This CDR3 comprises 15 residues. The CDR3 here is CASSVPGQLNTEAFF. Written as DNA, the CDR3 is TGTGCCAGCAGCGTACCGGGACAGTTGAACACTGAAGCTTTCTTT.

The chain has TRBV10-3 and TRBJ2-7, with a tentative D call TRBD2 (6 bases). Germline V gives CDR1 ENHRY, CDR2 SYGVKD. This CDR3 is built from 13 residues. V dropped 7 bases and J dropped 5 bases, with 15 bases sitting between them. CDR3 sequence: CAITERENDEQYF. The CDR3 bases are TGTGCCATCACAGAACGGGAGAATGACGAGCAGTACTTC.

The chain is built from TRBV2 and TRBJ2-2; weak D call: TRBD2 (5 bases). The length of the CDR3 is 14 residues. Germline-derived CDR1 and CDR2 are SNHLY and FYNNEI. V lost 8 bases to trimming and J lost 1 base, with 11 bases between them. Here the CDR3 DNA reads TGTGCCAGCCAGAGGACTGTGAACACCGGGGAGCTGTTTTTT. The encoded protein is CASQRTVNTGELFF.

This chain joins TRBV2 and TRBJ1-2; TRBD1 matches 8 bases. CDR1 and CDR2 (germline): SNHLY, FYNNEI. V lost 6 bases, J lost 3 bases, and 3 bases stayed unmatched. The CDR3 contains 13 residues. The CDR3 sequence: CASRYRGDYGYTF. The CDR3 DNA is TGTGCCAGCAGGTACAGGGGGGACTATGGCTACACCTTC.

J is TRBJ2-5 and V is TRBV5-8; TRBD1 agrees at 10 bases. The CDR3 covers 18 residues. With 4 bases clipped from V and 4 bases from J, the junction kept 16 bases outside the gene matches. In germline, CDR1 is SGHTS, CDR2 YDEGEE. The CDR3, as DNA: TGTGCCAGCAGCCCCTACGCGGGACAGGGGAGTTATCGAGAGACCCAGTACTTC. Protein sequence: CASSPYAGQGSYRETQYF.

J is TRBJ2-1 and V is TRBV7-8; 11 bases match TRBD2. Looked up from germline, CDR1 is SGHVS and CDR2 is FQNEAQ. This CDR3 comprises 15 residues. The J segment lost 6 bases and the V segment lost 2 bases, leaving 3 bases of the junction unmatched. CDR3 nucleotide sequence: TGTGCCAGCAGCTTAAAACTAGCGGGAGTCAATGAGCAGTTCTTC. Encoded protein: CASSLKLAGVNEQFF.

This chain links TRBV18 with TRBJ2-7; 8 bases fit TRBD1. V trimming: 6 bases; J trimming: 2 bases; junction bases outside the gene matches: 6. Germline CDR1 and CDR2: KGHSH and LQKENI. This CDR3 comprises 14 residues. The chain's CDR3 is CASSSGGYPYEQYF. For the CDR3, the DNA is TGTGCCAGCTCCTCAGGGGGCTACCCCTACGAGCAGTACTTC.

This clone turned up a few times. The chain recombines TRBV6-5 with TRBJ1-1; 7 positions match TRBD1. The germline CDR1 and CDR2 sequences are MNHEY and SVGAGI. The CDR3 covers 11 residues. V shed 6 bases and J 8 bases; nucleotides not matched to a gene: 3. The CDR3 sequence is CASSLQGEAFF. CDR3 in DNA: TGTGCCAGCAGCCTACAGGGGGAAGCTTTCTTT.